This T cell receptor beta chain was captured in a study of T cells in localized non-small cell lung cancer. Between the trimmed V and J ends, which lost 5 bases and 7 bases, there was a span of 14 bases. The length of the CDR3 is 13 residues. Germline assignment: CDR1 MNHEY and CDR2 SVGAGI. Data came from immunoSEQ multiplex PCR; TCRdb stores just in-frame clones and leaves some out. The sample carries about 47,000 clones, approximately 86% recorded once. Turning to this clone: Its antigen is undetermined.

Findings and limits, study-wide: Because researchers sequenced only one region of the tumor, heterogeneity is still possible. Uninvolved adjacent lung had the highest recorded T cell clonality, with tumor below it. The appearance of a median about 60 of the top 100 tumor clones was seen in adjacent lung.

The specimen comprised PBMCs, sampled before any cancer treatment. V usage is TRBV6-5 and J usage is TRBJ1-2; TRBD1 is a possible D gene (5 bases). The clonotype comes from a man between 35 and 75 years old with stage II lung adenocarcinoma. The CDR3 here is CASSQDRTSGYTF. As DNA, the CDR3 is TGTGCCAGCAGTCAAGACCGGACATCTGGCTACACCTTC.